This T cell receptor (beta chain) is drawn from a study of T cell responses to AZD1222 COVID-19 vaccine. On the study more broadly: Investigators merged groups given second doses at roughly 4 or roughly 12 weeks.

This clone was seen just once. Only in-frame clones appear in the TCRdb table, and some are missing; sequencing was by immunoSEQ multiplex PCR. The sample comprises 140,000 to 150,000 clones, 90% to 95% of which are singletons, and 4% to 6% rests with the top ten. V lost 7 bases and J lost 0, with 16 bases in between. The CDR3 is 16 amino acids. The germline CDR1 and CDR2 sequences are LGHNA and YNFKEQ. The receptor comes from an adult in good health. Sequencing was performed on peripheral blood, taken on day 0 of AZD1222 vaccination. The rearrangement uses TRBV4-2 and TRBJ1-3; weak D call: TRBD1 (5 bases). The CDR3 sequence is CASTLHDRNSGNTIYF. DNA of the CDR3: TGTGCCAGCACCCTACATGACAGAAACTCTGGAAACACCATATATTTT.